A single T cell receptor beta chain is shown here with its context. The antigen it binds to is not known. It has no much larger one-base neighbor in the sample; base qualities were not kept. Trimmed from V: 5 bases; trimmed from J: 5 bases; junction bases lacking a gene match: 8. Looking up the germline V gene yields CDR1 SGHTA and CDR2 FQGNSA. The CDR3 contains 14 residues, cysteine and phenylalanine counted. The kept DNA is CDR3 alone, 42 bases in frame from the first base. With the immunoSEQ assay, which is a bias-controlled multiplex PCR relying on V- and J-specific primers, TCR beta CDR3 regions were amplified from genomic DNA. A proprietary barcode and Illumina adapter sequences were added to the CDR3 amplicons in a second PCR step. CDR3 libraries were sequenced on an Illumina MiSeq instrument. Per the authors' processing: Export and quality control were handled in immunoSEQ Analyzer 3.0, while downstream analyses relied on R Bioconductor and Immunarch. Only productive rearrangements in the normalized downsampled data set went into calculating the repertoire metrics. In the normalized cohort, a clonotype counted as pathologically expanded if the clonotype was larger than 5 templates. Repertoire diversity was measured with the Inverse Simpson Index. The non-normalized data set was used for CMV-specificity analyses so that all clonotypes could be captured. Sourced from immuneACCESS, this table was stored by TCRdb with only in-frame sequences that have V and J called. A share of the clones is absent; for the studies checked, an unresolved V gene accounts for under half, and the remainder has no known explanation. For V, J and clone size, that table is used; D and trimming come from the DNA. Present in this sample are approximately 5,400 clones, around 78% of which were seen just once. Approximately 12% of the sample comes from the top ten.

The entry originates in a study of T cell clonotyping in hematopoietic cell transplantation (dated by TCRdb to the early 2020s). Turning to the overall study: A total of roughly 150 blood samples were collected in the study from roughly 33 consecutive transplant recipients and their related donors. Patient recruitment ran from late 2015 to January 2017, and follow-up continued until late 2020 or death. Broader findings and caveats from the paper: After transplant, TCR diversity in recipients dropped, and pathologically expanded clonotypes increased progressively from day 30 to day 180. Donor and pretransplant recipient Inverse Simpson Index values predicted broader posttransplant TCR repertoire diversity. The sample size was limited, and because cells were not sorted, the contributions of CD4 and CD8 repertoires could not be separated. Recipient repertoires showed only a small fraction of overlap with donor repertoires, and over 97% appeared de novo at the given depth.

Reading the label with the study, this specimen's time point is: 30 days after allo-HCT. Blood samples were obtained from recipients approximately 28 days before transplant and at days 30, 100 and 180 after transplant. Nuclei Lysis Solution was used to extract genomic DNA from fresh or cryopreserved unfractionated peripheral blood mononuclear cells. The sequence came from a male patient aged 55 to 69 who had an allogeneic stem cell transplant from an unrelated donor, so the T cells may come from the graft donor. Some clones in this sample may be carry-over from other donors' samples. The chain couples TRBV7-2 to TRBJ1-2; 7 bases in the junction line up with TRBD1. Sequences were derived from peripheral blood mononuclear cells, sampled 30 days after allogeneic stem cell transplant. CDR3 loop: CASSPSGTAYGYTF. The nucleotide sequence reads TGTGCCAGCAGCCCGTCCGGGACAGCTTATGGCTACACCTTC. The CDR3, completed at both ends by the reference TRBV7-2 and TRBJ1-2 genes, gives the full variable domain GAGVSQSPSNKVTEKGKDVELRCDPISGHTALYWYRQSLGQGLEFLIYFQGNSAPDKSGLPSDRFSAERTGGSVSTLTIQRTQQEDSAVYLCASSPSGTAYGYTFGSGTRLTVV.